This T cell receptor beta chain is drawn from a study of a mutant IDH1 vaccine in newly diagnosed glioma (dated by TCRdb to 2020 to 2023). For context, the study as a whole: Patients were given eight vaccinations, in weeks 1, 3, 5, 7, 11, 15, 19 and 23, which matched visits V03 through V10. Longitudinal TCRB deep sequencing was done for 20 to 25 treated patients, wherever samples were available for exploratory analyses. Before enrollment, patients had received standard therapy of radiotherapy alone, temozolomide alone, or radiochemotherapy with temozolomide; most received the combination. Six visits were used for peripheral blood collection: V03 (baseline), V05, V07, V10, V12 and V13. Of the 25 to 40 treated patients, 62.5% were male and around 40% were female, and the mean age was approximately 40 years. Vaccination began 4-6 weeks after radiotherapy alone, or alongside temozolomide cycles in the chemotherapy-containing groups.

Library preparation used the immunoSEQ multiplex PCR assay. The hsTCRB Kit was used according to the manufacturer's protocol to amplify rearranged TCR beta chain sequences. TCRB libraries were sequenced on an Illumina MiSeq. Processing in the source paper ran as follows. Demultiplexing, trimming and gene mapping were performed with the kit vendor's proprietary platform. Imported from immuneACCESS, the table was reduced by TCRdb to in-frame sequences with V and J called. These copies leave out some clones; in studies compared against another copy, an unresolved V gene accounts for under half, and the cause of the remainder is not known. V, J and clone size are those of that table, while D and trimming were read from the DNA. This sample is represented by 49,000 or so clones; roughly 73% of them were singletons. The ten largest clones add up to under 2% of the sample. General study outcomes and caveats: No apparent relationship was observed between pseudoprogression and alterations in the top peripheral T cell clonotypes detected by TCRB sequencing. The authors stated that sample limitations prevented analyses of patient blood samples from being reproduced. Across multiple MHC alleles, vaccine-induced immune responses were seen in more than 80% of patients. Availability determined which PBMC samples were chosen for TCRB deep sequencing.

Notes on this clone: This receptor's antigen is unknown. No much larger clone exists at a distance of one base, and base qualities are not known.

Taken from cysteine to phenylalanine, the CDR3 has 16 residues. Only the CDR3 DNA is retained, 48 bases long and in frame from the first base. The germline V gene sets CDR1 to MGHRA and CDR2 to YSYEKL. V sheds 1 base and J sheds 3 bases, leaving 13 bases between their ends. The meaning of the sample's time point label: week 5, during vaccination. A 20-mer mutant IDH1 peptide at 300 micrograms in Montanide made up each vaccine dose, which was injected subcutaneously together with topical imiquimod. Newly diagnosed WHO grade 3 or 4 IDH1-mutant astrocytomas showing loss of nuclear ATRX were present in the donors. The samples were drawn from NOA16, a multicentre, single-arm, open-label phase I trial in Germany that tested a mutant IDH1 peptide vaccine in humans for the first time. The DNeasy Blood and Tissue Kit was used to extract genomic DNA from EDTA blood for TCRB sequencing.

The receptor's source is a middle-aged woman with glioma. Material: PBMCs, obtained from a glioma patient whose treatment included an IDH1 peptide vaccine. The V gene is TRBV4-1 and the J gene is TRBJ2-1; TRBD2 is a possible D gene, resting on 6 matching bases. The CDR3: CASSQAIGLIYNEQFF. In nucleotide form, the sequence is TGCGCCAGCAGCCAAGCGATCGGACTAATCTACAATGAGCAGTTCTTC.